This T cell receptor (beta chain) came from a study of OX40 agonist ivuxolimab in advanced cancers. In the study overall: Of mixed ages from about 20 to 90 and averaging about 65 years, the group was almost 85% male. Study findings and constraints: Clones of CD4+ and CD8+ blood T cells grew by week 6 at doses of 0.1 to 3.0 mg/kg.

This CDR3 region has 14 residues. V was trimmed by 3 bases and J by 0 bases, leaving 11 bases between them. From germline, CDR1 is GTSNPN and CDR2 SVGIG (reference sequence). About this clone itself: Antigen: not known.

Measured with immunoSEQ multiplex PCR; TCRdb has only the in-frame clones, and not every one. The sample gives tens of thousands of clones, more than 70% of which show up once; roughly 27% is in the top ten. This sample comprised CD4+ or CD8+ T cells sorted from blood, obtained in a trial of the OX40 agonist ivuxolimab. The receptor comes from an adult with an advanced solid tumor such as melanoma, head and neck, liver or kidney cancer. The J gene is TRBJ1-2, the V gene TRBV30, with D unresolved. CDR3 DNA sequence: TGTGCCTGGAGGGAGTGGGGAGCTAACTATGGCTACACCTTC. This translates into CAWREWGANYGYTF.